The T cell receptor beta chain under discussion was sequenced for a study of blood T cell repertoires in COVID-19. Per the original methods: Amplification from reference gene primers served as the basis for estimated nucleated cell counts. Using immunoSEQ multiplex PCR, the repertoire was profiled, and TCRdb retains in-frame clones only, with some absent. The V and J calls and clone size come from that table; D and trimming were worked out from the DNA. The table includes a few hundred thousand clones, approximately 80% detected once. This CDR3 is 15 amino acids long. Germline CDR1 is SGHVS and CDR2 is FQNEAQ. V was clipped by 3 bases and J by 3 bases, with 14 bases between them.

This chain joins TRBV7-8 and TRBJ1-1; the D gene is possibly TRBD1 (5 bases). The source is a man aged 45-60 years with active or convalescent COVID-19. What was sequenced was peripheral blood. CDR3 region: CASSLTLGGDTEAFF. The CDR3 DNA reads TGTGCCAGCAGCTTGACCTTGGGGGGGGACACTGAAGCTTTCTTT.